This entry lists 30 T cell receptor beta chains sequenced from one sample in a study of vaccination and CD4 T cells after COVID-19. MiXCR, run by TCRdb on the PCR reads, gives a single entry per CDR3 protein. Altogether about 15,000 distinct CDR3 sequences are present, approximately 72% being singletons, with the ten largest covering 0.95% to 1.2%. Material: CD4+ T cells from blood, obtained after SARS-CoV-2 vaccination. The receptors originated from a human donor who had recovered from COVID-19.

This chain connects TRBV20-1 to TRBJ2-3; D is uncertain. The CDR3 runs to 12 residues. Germline V CDR1 and CDR2: DFQATT, SNEGSKA (reference sequence). V gave up 2 bases and J gave up 5 bases, with 8 bases separating them. CDR3 DNA sequence: TGCAGTGCTAGATTATATGGAGATACGCAGTATTTT. Translated: CSARLYGDTQYF.

V is TRBV7-3 and J is TRBJ2-1; D might be TRBD2 (6 bases). This CDR3 is 15 amino acids long. Germline V gives CDR1 SGHTA, CDR2 FQGTGA. Trimming took off 5 bases at V and 5 bases at J, with 16 bases between the two ends. The CDR3 bases are TGTGCCAGCAGCACCACGGGGGAAAGAAACAATGAGCAGTTCTTC. Translated: CASSTTGERNNEQFF.

V and J are TRBV6-5 and TRBJ1-2; 8 nucleotides match TRBD1. The germline V gene has CDR1 MNHEY and CDR2 SVGAGI. The CDR3 covers 16 residues. The junction had 6 bases not matched to a gene; V was cut back by 0 bases and J by 3 bases. DNA of the CDR3: TGTGCCAGCAGTTACTCACGACAGGGGTCTGACTATGGCTACACCTTC. This codes for CASSYSRQGSDYGYTF.

The chain has TRBV20-1 and TRBJ1-5; D is unresolved. The CDR3 contains 14 residues. Germline values: CDR1 DFQATT, CDR2 SNEGSKA (reference sequence). Trimming stripped 6 bases from V and 5 bases from J, with 17 bases between. CDR3 coding DNA: TGCAGTGCCCAAGCCTCGGGTCAATATCAGCCCCAGCATTTT. Protein sequence: CSAQASGQYQPQHF.

The chain is built from TRBV28 and TRBJ2-3, with D perhaps matching TRBD2 (6 bases). V was pared by 6 bases and J by 6 bases, with 13 bases between. Per the germline V gene, CDR1 is MDHEN and CDR2 is SYDVKM. This CDR3 contains 13 residues. CDR3: CASRGGTEDTQYF. The DNA of the CDR3 is TGTGCCAGCAGGGGAGGTACAGAGGATACGCAGTATTTT. Looking up the rest from reference TRBV28 and TRBJ2-3 gives the full variable domain: DVKVTQSSRYLVKRTGEKVFLECVQDMDHENMFWYRQDPGLGLRLIYFSYDVKMKEKGDIPEGYSVSREKKERFSLILESASTNQTSMYLCASRGGTEDTQYFGPGTRLTVL.

CDR3 sequence: CSAEPGTSYQETQYF. The DNA of the CDR3 is TGCAGTGCCGAACCCGGGACTAGCTACCAAGAGACCCAGTACTTC. The chain uses TRBV20-1 and TRBJ2-5; TRBD2 aligns across 9 bases. V lost 6 bases, J lost 0 bases, and 8 bases stayed unmatched. Germline V CDR1 and CDR2: DFQATT, SNEGSKA (reference sequence). This CDR3 region has 15 residues.

The chain couples TRBV7-9 to TRBJ2-2; the match to TRBD2 covers 8 bases. Per the germline V gene, CDR1 is SEHNR and CDR2 is FQNEAQ (reference sequence). Germline trimming cut 5 bases from V and 5 bases from J; bases unmatched to any gene: 7. The CDR3 has 15 residues. CDR3: CASSITSGPTGELFF. CDR3 in DNA: TGTGCCAGCAGCATAACTAGCGGCCCGACCGGGGAGCTGTTTTTT.

This clonotype was seen just once. V and J are TRBV20-1 and TRBJ2-3, with 9 bases identical to TRBD2. The CDR3 covers 14 residues. Germline V gene sequence: CDR1 DFQATT, CDR2 SNEGSKA (reference sequence). Trimming took 2 bases from V and 4 from J; bases not matched to a gene: 4. The DNA of the CDR3 is TGCAGTGCTAGACCTATAGCGGGAGCAGATACGCAGTATTTT. Protein sequence: CSARPIAGADTQYF.

V is TRBV6-5 and J is TRBJ1-6; possibly TRBD1 for D (5 bases). Germline-derived CDR1 and CDR2 are MNHEY and SVGAGI. This CDR3 region has 12 residues. V was shortened by 2 bases and J by 12 bases, with 8 bases between the two germline ends. In DNA, the CDR3 is TGTGCCAGCAGTTACGGTGGGGGACCCCTCCACTTT. Translation: CASSYGGGPLHF.

V and J are TRBV7-3 and TRBJ2-5; 9 nucleotides align to TRBD2. Unmatched junction bases numbered 18, after V lost 5 bases and J lost 2 bases. The CDR3 spans 19 residues. The germline CDR1 and CDR2 sequences are SGHTA and FQGTGA. The CDR3 here is CASSPGRGGRASGQETQYF. The CDR3 region has the DNA TGTGCCAGCAGCCCCGGGAGGGGCGGGAGGGCCTCAGGGCAAGAGACCCAGTACTTC.

This rearrangement joins TRBV20-1 to TRBJ2-7; D is undetermined. CDR3 length: 11 residues. Per germline, CDR1 DFQATT and CDR2 SNEGSKA (reference sequence). The chain's CDR3 is CSGGDTYEQYF. CDR3 coding DNA: TGCAGCGGCGGAGACACCTACGAGCAGTACTTC.

This clonotype was found a few times. The chain combines TRBV30 with TRBJ1-2; no firm D call. There are 12 residues in the CDR3. Per germline, CDR1 GTSNPN and CDR2 SVGIG (reference sequence). V was trimmed by 3 bases and J by 8 bases, leaving 13 bases between them. Here the CDR3 DNA reads TGTGCCTGGAGGGCTAACTCAGAAGGCTACACCTTC. This sequence encodes CAWRANSEGYTF. Based on the CDR3 plus reference TRBV30 and TRBJ1-2, the full variable domain is SQTIHQWPATLVQPVGSPLSLECTVEGTSNPNLYWYRQAAGRGLQLLFYSVGIGQISSEVPQNLSASRPQDRQFILSSKKLLLSDSGFYLCAWRANSEGYTFGSGTRLTVV.

This chain uses TRBV7-2 with TRBJ1-5; D is unclear. Germline V gene data show CDR1 as SGHTA and CDR2 as FQGNSA. The CDR3 runs 14 residues. Trimming cost V 5 bases and J 4 bases, with 12 bases left between them. The CDR3 DNA reads TGTGCCAGCAGCCAAGCCCCTAGGAATCAGCCCCAGCATTTT. Protein: CASSQAPRNQPQHF.

This CDR3 is CASSQTGGTGNTIYF. The CDR3 DNA reads as TGTGCCAGCAGCCAAACCGGGGGTACTGGAAACACCATATATTTT. The rearrangement links TRBV7-2 to TRBJ1-3; weak D call: TRBD1 (5 bases). The CDR3 has 15 residues. Trimming pared 5 bases from V and 2 bases from J, leaving 13 bases between. Germline assignment: CDR1 SGHTA and CDR2 FQGNSA.

The chain employs TRBV20-1 and TRBJ2-7; TRBD2 might be the D (5 bases). Germline V gene sequence: CDR1 DFQATT, CDR2 SNEGSKA (reference sequence). V dropped 3 bases and J dropped 5 bases, with 14 bases sitting between them. The CDR3 length is 13 residues. This CDR3 reads CSASSGNSNEQYF. The CDR3 DNA sequence: TGCAGTGCTAGTTCCGGGAACAGCAACGAGCAGTACTTC.

In nucleotides, the CDR3 is TGTGCCAGCAGCCCAAGGTGGGGGGGGGGAGACCAGCCCCAGCATTTT. Its protein product is CASSPRWGGGDQPQHF. This chain connects TRBV7-8 to TRBJ1-5; D may be TRBD1 (5 bases). The CDR3 extends over 16 amino acids. Germline V lookup: CDR1 SGHVS, CDR2 FQNEAQ. With 5 bases removed from V and 7 bases from J, the gap between germline ends came to 21 bases.

This clonotype was recorded only once. This chain connects TRBV20-1 to TRBJ2-5; D is possibly TRBD2 (6 bases). Germline V gene lookup returns CDR1 DFQATT and CDR2 SNEGSKA (reference sequence). The CDR3 has 15 amino acids. V gave up 1 base and J gave up 0 bases, with 12 bases separating them. This chain's CDR3 is CSARANREYQETQYF. DNA of the CDR3: TGCAGTGCTAGAGCAAACCGGGAGTACCAAGAGACCCAGTACTTC.

V is TRBV20-1 and J is TRBJ2-5, with D possibly matching TRBD2 (5 bases). Per germline, CDR1 DFQATT and CDR2 SNEGSKA (reference sequence). V was clipped by 3 bases and J by 2 bases, with 13 bases between them. This CDR3 is 14 amino acids long. The CDR3 nucleotides read TGCAGTGCTAGGGGCGACTACAGTCAAGAGACCCAGTACTTC. Its translation: CSARGDYSQETQYF.

The chain recombines TRBV7-9 with TRBJ2-3; the D gene is possibly TRBD2 (6 bases). Trimming took 4 bases from V and 4 from J, leaving 18 bases between them. CDR1 SEHNR and CDR2 FQNEAQ come from the germline V gene (reference sequence). CDR3 size: 16 residues. The CDR3 region has the DNA TGTGCCAGCAGCTCCGGCGTGGGACGGGAGTCAGATACGCAGTATTTT. This gives the protein CASSSGVGRESDTQYF.

This chain joins TRBV30 and TRBJ1-6, with 10 bases that match TRBD1. The junction had 1 base not matched to a gene; V was cut back by 0 bases and J by 8 bases. This CDR3 contains 14 residues. The V gene's germline CDR1 is GTSNPN and CDR2 SVGIG (reference sequence). The CDR3 DNA sequence: TGTGCCTGGAGTGTCGGGACAGGGGATTCACCCCTCCACTTT. It encodes CAWSVGTGDSPLHF.

The J gene is TRBJ1-2, the V gene TRBV5-3; TRBD1 aligns across 12 bases. TRBV5-3 is sorted into the ORF group, with uncertain function. The V segment lost 8 bases and the J segment 8 bases; nucleotides outside the gene matches: 13. The CDR3 spans 15 residues. As DNA, the CDR3 is TGTGCCAGCAGCGATACGGGACAGGGGGCGCAAGGCTACACCTTC. Its translation: CASSDTGQGAQGYTF.

V gene TRBV12-3 or TRBV12-4 combines with J gene TRBJ1-5; D unresolved. The CDR3 is 14 amino acids. The V gene lost 1 base and the J gene lost 0 bases, with 4 bases spanning the gap. Here the CDR3 DNA reads TGTGCCAGCAGTTTAGGTAGTAGCAATCAGCCCCAGCATTTT. This encodes CASSLGSSNQPQHF.

V usage is TRBV7-3 and J usage is TRBJ1-5; unclear D gene. The CDR3 is 14 residues long. V was cut by 5 bases and J by 3 bases, with 11 bases left in between. CDR1 is SGHTA and CDR2 is FQGTGA in the germline V gene. CDR3 in amino acids: CASSQGRDNQPQHF. CDR3 sequence (DNA): TGTGCCAGCAGCCAAGGGAGAGACAATCAGCCCCAGCATTTT.

CDR3 coding DNA: TGTGCCATCAGTGAGACAGGGCCGTATGGCTACACCTTC. This encodes CAISETGPYGYTF. The rearrangement links TRBV10-3 to TRBJ1-2, with D possibly matching TRBD1 (6 bases). V lost 2 bases and J lost 5, with 9 bases in between. The CDR3 runs to 13 residues. Per germline, CDR1 ENHRY and CDR2 SYGVKD.

V usage is TRBV10-3 and J usage is TRBJ2-1; 9 bases are shared with TRBD2. J lost 8 bases, V lost 8 bases, and 10 bases had no gene match. The germline V gene has CDR1 ENHRY and CDR2 SYGVKD. CDR3 length: 14 residues. CDR3 protein: CAISPSGRPDEQFF. The CDR3 coding sequence is TGTGCCATCTCCCCCAGCGGGAGGCCCGATGAGCAGTTCTTC.

Turning to this clonotype: Here the CDR3 omits its conserved ending phenylalanine or tryptophan, so a read error is the likely source. The chain combines TRBV10-2 with TRBJ2-5, with TRBD2 as a possible D gene (5 bases). The CDR3 is 13 residues long. The V and J ends lost 4 bases and 5 bases respectively, with 11 bases between them. CDR1 WSHSY and CDR2 SAAADI come from the germline V gene. CDR3 DNA: TGCGCCAGCAGTGTTCGAGGGAAGGAGACCCAGTACTCC. It translates to CASSVRGKETQYS.

V is TRBV20-1 and J is TRBJ1-4; the D gene is possibly TRBD1 (5 bases). Germline V gene sequence: CDR1 DFQATT, CDR2 SNEGSKA (reference sequence). The V and J ends lost 2 bases and 8 bases respectively, with 12 bases between them. This CDR3 contains 13 residues. The CDR3 DNA sequence: TGCAGTGCTAGATCCGACAGTTTGGAAAAACTGTTTTTT. Protein: CSARSDSLEKLFF.

There are a few counts of this clonotype. V and J are TRBV6-5 and TRBJ1-5; tentatively, D is TRBD1 (6 bases). The V and J ends lost 2 bases and 1 base respectively, with 9 bases between them. Germline values: CDR1 MNHEY, CDR2 SVGAGI. The CDR3 is 15 amino acids. In nucleotides, the CDR3 is TGTGCCAGCAGTTACGGGCAGGGGAGCAATCAGCCCCAGCATTTT. Amino acid sequence: CASSYGQGSNQPQHF.

This sequence joins TRBV20-1 and TRBJ1-5, with 8 nucleotides matching TRBD1. CDR1 and CDR2 from the germline V gene are DFQATT and SNEGSKA (reference sequence). The CDR3 sequence is 15 residues long. V was pared by 5 bases and J by 5 bases, with 11 bases of the junction left unmatched. The CDR3 DNA reads as TGCAGTGCTGTCCCCCCAGGGGGCTATTATCAGCCCCAGCATTTT. Residues: CSAVPPGGYYQPQHF.

The J gene is TRBJ2-1, the V gene TRBV19; TRBD2 agrees at 12 bases. V gave up 2 bases and J gave up 14 bases; unmatched junction bases: 7. The CDR3 spans 14 residues. The germline CDR1 and CDR2 sequences are LNHDA and SQIVND (reference sequence). CDR3: CASSIKFGLAGKFF. The CDR3, as DNA: TGTGCCAGTAGTATAAAGTTCGGACTAGCGGGAAAGTTCTTC. The full variable domain, its missing parts supplied by reference TRBV19 and TRBJ2-1, is DGGITQSPKYLFRKEGQNVTLSCEQNLNHDAMYWYRQDPGQGLRLIYYSQIVNDFQKGDIAEGYSVSREKKESFPLTVTSAQKNPTAFYLCASSIKFGLAGKFFGPGTRLTVL.